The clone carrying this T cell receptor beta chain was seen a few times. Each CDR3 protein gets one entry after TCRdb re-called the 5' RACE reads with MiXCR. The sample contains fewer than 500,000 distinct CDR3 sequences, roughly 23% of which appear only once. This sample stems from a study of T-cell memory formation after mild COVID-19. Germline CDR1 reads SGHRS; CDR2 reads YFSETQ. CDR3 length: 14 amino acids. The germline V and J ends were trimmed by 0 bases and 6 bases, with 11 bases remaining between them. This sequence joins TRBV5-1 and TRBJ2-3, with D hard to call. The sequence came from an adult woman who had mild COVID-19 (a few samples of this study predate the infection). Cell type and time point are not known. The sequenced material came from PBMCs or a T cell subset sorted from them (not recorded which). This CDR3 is CASSLDIPADTQYF. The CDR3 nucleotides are TGCGCCAGCAGCTTGGATATTCCAGCGGATACGCAGTATTTT.